The following is a T cell receptor (beta chain) sequence with its context. Germline V gives CDR1 MGHRA, CDR2 YSYEKL. With 10 bases clipped from V and 8 bases from J, the junction kept 4 bases outside the gene matches. The CDR3 consists of 13 residues. These data originate in a study of blood T cell repertoires in COVID-19. Clones were read by immunoSEQ multiplex PCR, and TCRdb kept only the in-frame ones, dropping some. The data show about 39,000 clones, about 80% seen once. The sequence was obtained from a man between 45 and 60 years old with active or convalescent COVID-19. V gene TRBV4-1 combines with J gene TRBJ2-1; 14 bases align to TRBD2. The specimen was peripheral blood. CDR3 DNA: TGCGCCACCGAGACTAGCGGGGGGGATGAGCAGTTCTTC. It is translated as CATETSGGDEQFF.